One T cell receptor beta chain is described in this entry. Its antigen remains unidentified. The data stem from a study of prognosis after radiotherapy for stage I lung cancer. Study summary: Each non-small cell lung cancer patient was deemed medically inoperable.

From genomic DNA, two-round multiplex PCR was used to amplify TCR beta CDR3. Round one of PCR was performed, and it used primers specific to each TRBV and TRBJ gene. Primers of the universal type were employed in the second round of PCR. One entry per CDR3 protein results from TCRdb running MiXCR on the multiplex PCR reads. The sample yields 31,000 or so distinct CDR3 sequences, around 43% seen once. Peripheral blood was collected in volumes of around 6 milliliters at each of two time points. General study findings and limits: A difference in TRBV and TRBJ gene usage was reportedly seen between patients with and without metastases.

The starting material was PBMCs, obtained before or after stereotactic body radiation therapy (not recorded which). This clonotype was obtained from a donor aged 50 or older with non-small cell lung cancer.

The DNA for the CDR3 is TGTGCCTGGAGTGCCGGACTAGACTACGAGCAGTACTTC. This translates into CAWSAGLDYEQYF. This chain uses TRBV30 with TRBJ2-7; 7 nucleotides line up with TRBD2. V was clipped by 1 base and J by 3 bases; unmatched bases: 3. The CDR3 has 13 residues. The germline V gene has CDR1 GTSNPN and CDR2 SVGIG (reference sequence).